A single sample is the source of the 21 T cell receptor beta chains below, sequenced in a study of metastatic and nonmetastatic thyroid tumors. Thyroid surgery had not been preceded by any treatment in any patient. MiXCR reprocessed the PCR reads for TCRdb. The sample yields 10,000 to 15,000 clones, approximately 27% seen once. Specimen: tumor tissue. Receptor source: a female donor with papillary thyroid cancer or a benign thyroid nodule (not recorded which). Some clones in this sample may be carry-over from other donors' samples.

This clone was observed many times. The gene calls are TRBV5-6 and TRBJ1-2, with 7 bases identical to TRBD1. The J segment lost 1 base and the V segment lost 4 bases, leaving 4 bases of the junction unmatched. Germline V lookup: CDR1 SGHDT, CDR2 YYEEEE. The CDR3 loop spans 14 amino acids. CDR3 amino acids: CASSVRDSNYGYTF. CDR3 in DNA: TGTGCCAGCAGCGTCAGGGACAGTAACTATGGCTACACCTTC. The full variable domain, with the rest looked up from reference TRBV5-6 and TRBJ1-2, is DAGVTQSPTHLIKTRGQQVTLRCSPKSGHDTVSWYQQALGQGPQFIFQYYEEEERQRGNFPDRFSGHQFPNYSSELNVNALLLGDSALYLCASSVRDSNYGYTFGSGTRLTVV.

This clone came up many times. In nucleotides, the CDR3 is TGTGCCAGCACCCCCGGGACCGTCCTGTCCCAGCATTTT. This codes for CASTPGTVLSQHF. V gene TRBV28 combines with J gene TRBJ1-5; the D gene is possibly TRBD1 (5 bases). CDR3 length equals 13 residues. Germline-derived CDR1 and CDR2 are MDHEN and SYDVKM. The V end lost 7 bases, the J end lost 11 bases, and 18 bases lay between the germline ends.

The chain employs TRBV20-1 and TRBJ1-2; 7 nucleotides line up with TRBD1. Germline lookup yields CDR1 DFQATT and CDR2 SNEGSKA (reference sequence). V was clipped by 0 bases and J by 0 bases; unmatched bases: 4. The CDR3 consists of 15 residues. The CDR3, as DNA: TGCAGTGCTAGAGATAGGGACAGCGCTAACTATGGCTACACCTTC. Its translation: CSARDRDSANYGYTF.

By its share, this clone is medium-sized (0.01 to 0.1%). CDR3: CATRTGVDTEAFF. DNA for the CDR3: TGTGCCACCCGGACAGGGGTAGACACTGAAGCTTTCTTT. The V call is TRBV19, the J call TRBJ1-1, with TRBD1 matching 9 bases. V shed 10 bases and J 3 bases; nucleotides not matched to a gene: 6. The CDR3 is made up of 13 amino acids. In germline, CDR1 is LNHDA, CDR2 SQIVND (reference sequence).

As regards this clone: One junction end disagrees with the germline gene, perhaps due to a read error. The rearrangement links TRBV20-1 to TRBJ1-5; no reliable D call. Per germline, CDR1 DFQATT and CDR2 SNEGSKA (reference sequence). The CDR3 totals 12 residues. The DNA for the CDR3 is TGCAGTGCTAGTAGTAGCAGTCAGCCCAAGCATTTT. This codes for CSASSSSQPKHF.

The rearrangement links TRBV5-1 to TRBJ1-6, with D hard to call. The V and J ends lost 7 bases and 10 bases respectively, with 15 bases between them. The CDR3 has 13 residues. Germline values: CDR1 SGHRS, CDR2 YFSETQ. CDR3 sequence reads: CASCYGSTSPLHF. As DNA, the CDR3 is TGCGCCAGCTGTTACGGGTCTACATCACCCCTCCACTTT.

V and J are TRBV5-8 and TRBJ1-1; TRBD1 is a possible D gene (5 bases). CDR1 and CDR2 (germline): SGHTS, YDEGEE. CDR3 length: 16 residues. Trimming pared 3 bases from V and 6 bases from J, leaving 21 bases between. The CDR3 sequence is CASSSRSRVSSPEAFF. Here the CDR3 DNA reads TGTGCCAGCAGCTCCCGATCCAGGGTGTCGTCCCCTGAAGCTTTCTTT.

The V call is TRBV11-3, the J call TRBJ1-2; the D is unclear. The germline V and J ends were trimmed by 4 bases and 0 bases, with 9 bases remaining between them. Germline V gives CDR1 SGHNT, CDR2 YENEEA. This CDR3 has 14 residues. CDR3 in amino acids: CASSSPGTNYGYTF. The DNA of the CDR3 is TGTGCCAGCAGCTCCCCCGGCACTAACTATGGCTACACCTTC.

This clone is medium-sized in the sample. V and J are TRBV6-1 and TRBJ2-5, with 7 bases aligning to TRBD2. Germline V lookup: CDR1 MNHNS, CDR2 SASEGT. The CDR3 sequence is 16 residues long. The V and J ends lost 3 bases and 1 base, in that order; junction bases with no gene match: 8. CDR3 coding DNA: TGTGCCAGCAGTGAGTCTAGCGGTTTCTCCCAAGAGACCCAGTACTTC. Translating gives CASSESSGFSQETQYF.

The chain is built from TRBV19 and TRBJ2-2, with 7 bases matching TRBD1. The CDR3 is 15 residues long. Per the germline V gene, CDR1 is LNHDA and CDR2 is SQIVND (reference sequence). The ends lost 6 bases at V and 4 bases at J; junction bases unmatched: 8. The CDR3 region has the DNA TGTGCCAGTAGAAAATCGGGACAGACCACCGGGGAGCTGTTTTTT. Translated: CASRKSGQTTGELFF.

Written as DNA, the CDR3 is TGTGCCAGCAGCGAAGGGACAGGGCTCTATGGCTACACCTTC. It translates to CASSEGTGLYGYTF. The V and J genes are TRBV9 and TRBJ1-2, with 9 bases that match TRBD1. There are 14 residues in the CDR3. Germline lookup yields CDR1 SGDLS and CDR2 YYNGEE. The junction had 4 bases not matched to a gene; V was cut back by 3 bases and J by 4 bases.

This clone showed up many times. V is TRBV29-1 and J is TRBJ2-1, with TRBD2 identical over 10 bases. J lost 2 bases, V lost 6 bases, and 7 bases had no gene match. The CDR3 totals 15 residues. CDR1 is SQVTM, CDR2 ANQGSEA, per germline. The CDR3 reads CSVRIAGGAYNEQFF. The CDR3 DNA sequence: TGCAGCGTCAGAATAGCGGGAGGTGCCTACAATGAGCAGTTCTTC.

This clone was detected a few times. The chain is built from TRBV6-1 and TRBJ2-7; no definite D call. This CDR3 is built from 13 residues. The ends were cut back, 8 bases at V and 9 bases at J, with 20 bases in the middle. Per the germline V gene, CDR1 is MNHNS and CDR2 is SASEGT. The CDR3 coding sequence is TGTGCCAGCGGACCGGCATCTAATACCGGGCAGTACTTC. Translated: CASGPASNTGQYF.

In its sample, this clone was seen a few times. The chain uses TRBV6-1 and TRBJ1-4, with 7 positions matching TRBD1. The germline CDR1 and CDR2 sequences are MNHNS and SASEGT. Trimming at V came to 3 bases and at J to 8 bases, leaving 6 bases not matched to a gene. The CDR3 length is 14 residues. CDR3 nucleotides: TGTGCCAGCAGTGAGACAGGGATGTGGGAAAAACTGTTTTTT. Encoded protein: CASSETGMWEKLFF.

This clone is medium-sized within its sample. V is TRBV19 and J is TRBJ2-7, with 11 nucleotides matching TRBD2. Germline CDR1 LNHDA, CDR2 SQIVND (reference sequence). The V gene end was trimmed by 5 bases and the J gene end by 4 bases; junction bases not matched to a gene: 4. The CDR3 is 14 amino acids. CDR3 loop: CASSPSGGIYEQYF. The CDR3 nucleotides are TGTGCCAGTAGTCCTAGCGGGGGGATATACGAGCAGTACTTC.

The V and J genes are TRBV18 and TRBJ1-1; D is undetermined. This CDR3 has 12 residues. Looked up from germline, CDR1 is KGHSH and CDR2 is LQKENI. Trimming cost V 6 bases and J 1 base, with 6 bases left between them. CDR3 amino acids: CASSQGNTEAFF. The CDR3 DNA follows: TGTGCCAGCTCGCAAGGGAACACTGAAGCTTTCTTT.

By share of the sample, this clone is medium-sized. The CDR3 bases are TGTGCCAGCAGTTTTTCCGGCGAACCGAATTCACCCCTCCACTTT. It codes for CASSFSGEPNSPLHF. This rearrangement joins TRBV12-3 or TRBV12-4 to TRBJ1-6; the D is unclear. The V and J ends lost 3 bases and 7 bases respectively, with 13 bases between them. CDR3 length: 15 amino acids.

The gene calls are TRBV2 and TRBJ2-7; the D gene is possibly TRBD1 (5 bases). The CDR3 spans 12 residues. Germline V gene sequence: CDR1 SNHLY, CDR2 FYNNEI. The V end lost 6 bases, the J end lost 6 bases, and 12 bases lay between the germline ends. The CDR3, as DNA: TGTGCCAGCAGCCCCCAGGGTCGCGAGCAGTACTTC. It codes for CASSPQGREQYF.

The chain links TRBV11-2 to TRBJ2-7, with 8 bases that match TRBD2. Germline lookup yields CDR1 SGHAT and CDR2 FQNNGV. The CDR3 contains 16 residues. With 5 bases clipped from V and 3 bases from J, the junction kept 12 bases outside the gene matches. This CDR3 is CASSQRGGLAHYEQYF. The CDR3 DNA sequence: TGTGCCAGCAGCCAAAGGGGAGGACTAGCACACTACGAGCAGTACTTC.

This clone has more than one count but fewer than ten. The V and J genes are TRBV6-2 or TRBV6-3 and TRBJ2-3; D may be TRBD2 (6 bases). Germline V gives CDR1 MNHEY, CDR2 SVGEGT. The CDR3 covers 16 residues. V was trimmed by 0 bases and J by 2 bases, leaving 12 bases between them. CDR3: CASSYSSGVSTDTQYF. The CDR3 region has the DNA TGTGCCAGCAGTTACTCATCGGGAGTGTCCACAGATACGCAGTATTTT.

This clone showed up many times. The gene calls are TRBV10-3 and TRBJ1-1; perhaps TRBD1 as D (5 bases). Trimming stripped 6 bases from V and 3 bases from J, with 11 bases between. There are 13 residues in the CDR3. The V gene's germline CDR1 is ENHRY and CDR2 SYGVKD. The CDR3 DNA reads as TGTGCCATCAGCGTCGAGGGGTACACTGAAGCTTTCTTT. Translating gives CAISVEGYTEAFF.